This T cell receptor beta chain is drawn from a study of PD-L1 blockade in urothelial cancer. Study observations and caveats: Blood TCR clonality below the median before treatment was a predictor of better survival.

Time point reported: peripheral blood 6 weeks after treatment start. This clone was detected a few times. Its target is not known. Profiling relied on immunoSEQ multiplex PCR, and the TCRdb table lists in-frame clones only, not all of them. The sample includes roughly 120,000 clones, around 88% of them seen just once. Trimming removed 4 bases from V and 8 bases from J, with 17 bases in between. CDR3 size: 14 residues. CDR1 and CDR2 from the germline V gene are MDHEN and SYDVKM. This sequence joins TRBV28 and TRBJ1-2, with D perhaps TRBD1 (6 bases). The sequenced sample was PBMCs, obtained around atezolizumab (anti-PD-L1) treatment. This TCR was sampled from a man aged 55 to 70 with urothelial cancer. Here the CDR3 reads CASSSTGLLGGYTF. The CDR3 bases are TGTGCCAGCAGTTCGACAGGACTGTTGGGGGGCTACACCTTC.